These 27 T cell receptor beta chains were sequenced from one sample in a study of blood T cell repertoires in COVID-19. Assay used: immunoSEQ multiplex PCR; TCRdb lists only in-frame clones, some missing. The data show 210,000 or so clones, about 90% seen once. The sample comprised peripheral blood. These receptors all stem from a woman aged 18-29 years who had recovered from COVID-19.

The V call is TRBV27, the J call TRBJ2-2, with TRBD1 as a possible D gene (6 bases). The length of the CDR3 is 13 residues. Germline V gives CDR1 MNHEY, CDR2 SMNVEV (reference sequence). V lost 4 bases to trimming and J lost 7 bases, with 10 bases between them. The CDR3 sequence: CASSSRDIGELFF. The CDR3 coding sequence is TGTGCCAGCAGTTCCCGGGACATCGGGGAGCTGTTTTTT.

This clone was observed a few times. The rearrangement joins TRBV6-5 to TRBJ2-2, with 7 bases lining up with TRBD1. The junction had 7 bases not matched to a gene; V was cut back by 2 bases and J by 4 bases. Germline-derived CDR1 and CDR2 are MNHEY and SVGAGI. The CDR3 totals 16 residues. The CDR3 loop is CASSYTGTAPTGELFF. In DNA, the CDR3 is TGTGCCAGCAGTTACACCGGGACAGCCCCCACCGGGGAGCTGTTTTTT.

Here the CDR3 reads CASTPRGPTEAFF. CDR3 nucleotides: TGTGCCAGTACCCCCCGCGGCCCAACTGAAGCTTTCTTT. The chain has TRBV19 and TRBJ1-1; D ambiguous. The CDR3 consists of 13 residues. Trimming shortened V by 7 bases and J by 5 bases, and 14 bases separated the two germline ends. Per germline, CDR1 LNHDA and CDR2 SQIVND (reference sequence).

The chain recombines TRBV5-1 with TRBJ2-5; D gene uncertain. Germline CDR1 reads SGHRS; CDR2 reads YFSETQ. The CDR3 extends over 16 amino acids. V gave up 0 bases and J gave up 2 bases, with 14 bases separating them. CDR3 sequence: CASSLDRGAIQETQYF. CDR3 bases: TGCGCCAGCAGCTTGGATCGCGGAGCTATTCAAGAGACCCAGTACTTC. The variable domain in full, completed from reference TRBV5-1 and TRBJ2-5, reads KAGVTQTPRYLIKTRGQQVTLSCSPISGHRSVSWYQQTPGQGLQFLFEYFSETQRNKGNFPGRFSGRQFSNSRSEMNVSTLELGDSALYLCASSLDRGAIQETQYFGPGTRLLVL.

V is TRBV4-3 and J is TRBJ2-3, with TRBD1 matching over 8 bases. The ends lost 3 bases at V and 3 bases at J; junction bases unmatched: 8. CDR1 is LGHNA and CDR2 is YSLEER in the germline V gene. This CDR3 spans 16 amino acids. The DNA for the CDR3 is TGCGCCAGCAGCCATAAGACAGGGGAAGGGACAGATACGCAGTATTTT. Residues: CASSHKTGEGTDTQYF.

The chain combines TRBV12-3 or TRBV12-4 with TRBJ1-2; TRBD1 agrees at 8 bases. With 1 base clipped from V and 14 bases from J, the junction kept 3 bases outside the gene matches. The length of the CDR3 is 11 residues. CDR3 nucleotides: TGTGCCAGCAGTTTAGGACAGGGGAGGACCTTC. Translated, it gives CASSLGQGRTF.

The chain carries TRBV19 and TRBJ1-1; perhaps TRBD1 as D (6 bases). The V gene's germline CDR1 is LNHDA and CDR2 SQIVND (reference sequence). Trimming took off 3 bases at V and 7 bases at J, with 18 bases between the two ends. CDR3 length: 15 amino acids. This CDR3 reads CASSILAGAGHEAFF. The DNA for the CDR3 is TGTGCCAGTAGTATTCTGGCGGGGGCAGGGCATGAAGCTTTCTTT.

The J gene is TRBJ2-2, the V gene TRBV10-1; TRBD2 matches 9 bases. J lost 1 base, V lost 3 bases, and 6 bases had no gene match. The CDR3 sequence is 17 residues long. CDR1 is WNHNN and CDR2 is SYGVQD in the germline V gene (reference sequence). CDR3 bases: TGCGCCAGCAGTGAATTTAGCGGGGGCTGGAACACCGGGGAGCTGTTTTTT. It is translated as CASSEFSGGWNTGELFF.

The V gene is TRBV7-3, the J gene TRBJ2-1; D might be TRBD2 (6 bases). The CDR3 consists of 12 residues. CDR1 SGHTA and CDR2 FQGTGA come from the germline V gene. The V gene lost 4 bases and the J gene lost 9 bases, with 10 bases spanning the gap. CDR3 coding DNA: TGTGCCAGCAGCTCTTCCGGGAGTGAGCAGTTCTTC. Translating gives CASSSSGSEQFF.

This sequence joins TRBV6-1 and TRBJ1-3, with 9 positions matching TRBD1. Germline V gene sequence: CDR1 MNHNS, CDR2 SASEGT. CDR3 size: 15 residues. V trimming: 1 base; J trimming: 7 bases; junction bases outside the gene matches: 5. CDR3 in DNA: TGTGCCAGCAGTGAAGGATCGGGACAGGGCAACACCATATATTTT. Its protein is CASSEGSGQGNTIYF.

This chain connects TRBV6-1 to TRBJ2-5, with D hard to call. The ends were cut back, 2 bases at V and 3 bases at J, with 7 bases in the middle. The germline gives CDR1 MNHNS, CDR2 SASEGT. CDR3 length: 13 amino acids. The CDR3 DNA follows: TGTGCCAGCAGTGAATTCACAGAAGAGACCCAGTACTTC. Protein: CASSEFTEETQYF.

The chain recombines TRBV7-2 with TRBJ2-3; 10 nucleotides match TRBD2. The V gene's germline CDR1 is SGHTA and CDR2 FQGNSA. This CDR3 has 15 residues. Trimming took 3 bases from V and 3 from J; bases not matched to a gene: 3. The chain's CDR3 is CASSLASGRTDTQYF. The CDR3, as DNA: TGTGCCAGCAGCTTGGCTAGCGGGAGAACAGATACGCAGTATTTT.

This clone has a handful of counts. V usage is TRBV7-3 and J usage is TRBJ2-5; D not certain. Trimming stripped 2 bases from V and 5 bases from J, with 12 bases between. Germline V lookup: CDR1 SGHTA, CDR2 FQGTGA. The CDR3 loop spans 14 amino acids. DNA for the CDR3: TGTGCCAGCAGCTTATCGTCTATATCGGAGACCCAGTACTTC. It is translated as CASSLSSISETQYF.

V is TRBV9 and J is TRBJ2-1; D unclear. The CDR3 loop spans 14 amino acids. V was trimmed by 1 base and J by 9 bases, leaving 14 bases between them. Per germline, CDR1 SGDLS and CDR2 YYNGEE. The CDR3 loop is CASSVKDHSGEQFF. DNA for the CDR3: TGTGCCAGCAGCGTAAAAGATCATTCGGGTGAGCAGTTCTTC.

Only one count was recorded for this clone. CDR3 amino acids: CASSQSTGSYEQYF. The CDR3 DNA sequence: TGCGCCAGCAGTCAATCCACAGGGTCCTACGAGCAGTACTTC. The gene calls are TRBV23-1 and TRBJ2-7; maybe TRBD1 (6 bases). TRBV23-1 is treated as an ORF (open reading frame) with a function not yet certain. Trimming removed 0 bases from V and 1 base from J, with 7 bases in between. The CDR3 is made up of 14 amino acids.

The chain combines TRBV12-3 or TRBV12-4 with TRBJ1-1; D is ambiguous. This CDR3 region has 13 residues. Trimming shortened V by 6 bases and J by 6 bases, and 14 bases separated the two germline ends. CDR3 DNA sequence: TGTGCCAGCAGGGCGGGGTTTATGCCTGAAGCTTTCTTT. Its translation: CASRAGFMPEAFF.

This chain uses TRBV7-2 with TRBJ2-7; D may be TRBD2 (5 bases). The length of the CDR3 is 14 residues. Trimming pared 1 base from V and 4 bases from J, leaving 11 bases between. Germline V CDR1 and CDR2: SGHTA, FQGNSA. The DNA for the CDR3 is TGTGCCAGCAGCTTAGGTGGAGGTGGATACGAGCAGTACTTC. This sequence encodes CASSLGGGGYEQYF.

This chain connects TRBV5-1 to TRBJ2-1, with D maybe TRBD2 (5 bases). Germline CDR1 reads SGHRS; CDR2 reads YFSETQ. V dropped 3 bases and J dropped 1 base, with 8 bases sitting between them. The CDR3 loop spans 14 amino acids. As DNA, the CDR3 is TGCGCCAGCAGCTCCGGGAATTCCTACAATGAGCAGTTCTTC. Its translation: CASSSGNSYNEQFF. The entire variable domain, with the rest obtained from reference TRBV5-1 and TRBJ2-1, is as follows: KAGVTQTPRYLIKTRGQQVTLSCSPISGHRSVSWYQQTPGQGLQFLFEYFSETQRNKGNFPGRFSGRQFSNSRSEMNVSTLELGDSALYLCASSSGNSYNEQFFGPGTRLTVL.

This chain connects TRBV19 to TRBJ1-2, with 7 bases aligning to TRBD1. V gave up 5 bases and J gave up 0 bases; unmatched junction bases: 6. CDR1 LNHDA and CDR2 SQIVND come from the germline V gene (reference sequence). This CDR3 spans 15 amino acids. The CDR3 sequence is CASSPAGGANYGYTF. Written as DNA, the CDR3 is TGTGCCAGTAGTCCGGCAGGGGGAGCTAACTATGGCTACACCTTC.

V is TRBV6-6 and J is TRBJ1-1, with D possibly TRBD1 on 5 matching bases. The CDR3 has 13 residues. Germline CDR1 MNHNY, CDR2 SVGAGI (reference sequence). V was shortened by 0 bases and J by 6 bases, with 8 bases between the two germline ends. The CDR3 DNA reads as TGTGCCAGCAGTTACTCGGGGCGAGCTGAAGCTTTCTTT. Amino acids: CASSYSGRAEAFF.

This chain joins TRBV18 and TRBJ2-1, with 14 bases that match TRBD2. V lost 5 bases, J lost 3 bases, and 6 bases stayed unmatched. The CDR3 loop spans 17 amino acids. CDR1 KGHSH and CDR2 LQKENI come from the germline V gene. The CDR3 coding sequence is TGTGCCAGCTCAACCGGACTAGCGGGAGGAGGCTACAATGAGCAGTTCTTC. The encoded protein is CASSTGLAGGGYNEQFF.

The chain has TRBV9 and TRBJ1-3; possibly TRBD1 for D (5 bases). V was clipped by 0 bases and J by 4 bases, with 11 bases between them. The CDR3 consists of 15 residues. In germline, CDR1 is SGDLS, CDR2 YYNGEE. Here the CDR3 DNA reads TGTGCCAGCAGCGTAGTTGGGGGGTCGGGAAACACCATATATTTT. Translation gives CASSVVGGSGNTIYF.

This chain joins TRBV18 and TRBJ2-5; TRBD1 might be the D (5 bases). CDR3 length: 15 residues. Germline V CDR1 and CDR2: KGHSH, LQKENI. Trimming took off 6 bases at V and 1 base at J, with 15 bases between the two ends. DNA for the CDR3: TGTGCCAGCTCTACTGACCAGGGCTTCCAAGAGACCCAGTACTTC. Translation gives CASSTDQGFQETQYF. The full variable domain, with the rest looked up from reference TRBV18 and TRBJ2-5, is NAGVMQNPRHLVRRRGQEARLRCSPMKGHSHVYWYRQLPEEGLKFMVYLQKENIIDESGMPKERFSAEFPKEGPSILRIQQVVRGDSAAYFCASSTDQGFQETQYFGPGTRLLVL.

This sequence joins TRBV9 and TRBJ2-1, with D tentatively TRBD2 (6 bases). The CDR3 contains 15 residues. Deletions cut 0 bases from V and 4 bases from J, with 11 bases between. CDR1 is SGDLS, CDR2 YYNGEE, per germline. This chain's CDR3 is CASSVAGDFYNEQFF. In DNA form, the CDR3 reads TGTGCCAGCAGCGTAGCCGGGGACTTTTACAATGAGCAGTTCTTC.

This clone was seen more than once but under ten times. J is TRBJ1-1 and V is TRBV19; D gene unclear. Per germline, CDR1 LNHDA and CDR2 SQIVND (reference sequence). Trimming shortened V by 6 bases and J by 6 bases, and 17 bases separated the two germline ends. The CDR3 is 14 amino acids. CDR3 amino acids: CASSLLPGSSEAFF. The CDR3 DNA follows: TGTGCCAGTAGCCTTCTACCGGGGTCTTCTGAAGCTTTCTTT.

V usage is TRBV25-1 and J usage is TRBJ2-1; maybe TRBD1 (5 bases). This CDR3 is built from 13 residues. Between the trimmed V and J ends, which lost 5 bases and 9 bases, there was a span of 14 bases. Germline CDR1 and CDR2: MGHDK and SYGVNS. CDR3 amino acids: CASSQGQRGEQFF. The CDR3 DNA reads TGTGCCAGCAGTCAAGGACAACGCGGTGAGCAGTTCTTC.

This clone showed up just a few times. The chain links TRBV7-9 to TRBJ1-6, with 9 bases lining up with TRBD1. J was trimmed by 9 bases and V by 9 bases; bases with no gene match: 6. There are 13 residues in the CDR3. Germline values: CDR1 SEHNR, CDR2 FQNEAQ (reference sequence). CDR3: CASTPGQGSPLHF. Here the CDR3 DNA reads TGTGCCAGTACCCCGGGACAGGGTTCACCCCTCCACTTT.